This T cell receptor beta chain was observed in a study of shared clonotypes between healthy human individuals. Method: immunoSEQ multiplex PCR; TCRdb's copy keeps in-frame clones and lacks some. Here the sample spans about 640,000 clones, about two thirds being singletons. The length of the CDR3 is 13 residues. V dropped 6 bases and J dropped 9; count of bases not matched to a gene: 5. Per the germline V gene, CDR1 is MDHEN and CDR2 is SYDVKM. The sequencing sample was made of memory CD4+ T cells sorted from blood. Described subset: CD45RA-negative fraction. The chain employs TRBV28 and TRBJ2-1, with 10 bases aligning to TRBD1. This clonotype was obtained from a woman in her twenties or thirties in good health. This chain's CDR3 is CASSLGQGLEQFF. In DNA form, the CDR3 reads TGTGCCAGCAGCCTGGGACAGGGGCTTGAGCAGTTCTTC. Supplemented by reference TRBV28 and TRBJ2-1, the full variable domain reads DVKVTQSSRYLVKRTGEKVFLECVQDMDHENMFWYRQDPGLGLRLIYFSYDVKMKEKGDIPEGYSVSREKKERFSLILESASTNQTSMYLCASSLGQGLEQFFGPGTRLTVL.